Shown below are 20 T cell receptor beta chains from a single sample sequenced in a study of CD4 T cells in relation to SARS-CoV-2 and coronaviruses. Sequencing used immunoSEQ multiplex PCR; TCRdb keeps in-frame clones, though not all of them. The table includes over 25,000 clones, nearly 80% detected once. For these TCRs, the target antigens are not known. CD4+ T cells from unexposed donors were obtained before the COVID-19 pandemic (2011-2018). Isolation of CD4+ T cells took place after about 9 days in culture. Sample: CD4+ T cells from PBMCs, cultured in vitro. These receptor sequences come from a human donor in good health.

This chain connects TRBV5-1 to TRBJ2-1, with 11 bases matching TRBD2. The CDR3 covers 17 residues. The ends lost 6 bases at V and 8 bases at J; junction bases unmatched: 16. Germline V gene data show CDR1 as SGHRS and CDR2 as YFSETQ. This chain's CDR3 is CASTPTGSGRGFDEQFF. Here the CDR3 DNA reads TGCGCCAGCACTCCCACAGGTAGCGGGAGGGGTTTCGATGAGCAGTTCTTC.

The rearrangement uses TRBV5-4 and TRBJ2-3; D remains ambiguous. The CDR3 consists of 12 residues. The germline gives CDR1 SGHNT, CDR2 YYREEE (reference sequence). V shed 4 bases and J shed 2 bases, with 5 bases lying between them. Here the CDR3 reads CASSGDTDTQYF. In DNA, the CDR3 is TGTGCCAGCAGCGGAGACACAGATACGCAGTATTTT.

The rearrangement links TRBV5-1 to TRBJ2-2; tentatively, D is TRBD2 (6 bases). Per germline, CDR1 SGHRS and CDR2 YFSETQ. This CDR3 region has 17 residues. Trimming took off 5 bases at V and 1 base at J, with 18 bases between the two ends. The CDR3 here is CASSREGAGMNTGELFF. Written as DNA, the CDR3 is TGCGCCAGCAGTAGGGAAGGGGCGGGGATGAACACCGGGGAGCTGTTTTTT. Looking up the rest from reference TRBV5-1 and TRBJ2-2 gives the full variable domain: KAGVTQTPRYLIKTRGQQVTLSCSPISGHRSVSWYQQTPGQGLQFLFEYFSETQRNKGNFPGRFSGRQFSNSRSEMNVSTLELGDSALYLCASSREGAGMNTGELFFGEGSRLTVL.

The genes are TRBV5-1 and TRBJ1-1; the match to TRBD1 covers 7 bases. The CDR3 runs 15 residues. Germline lookup yields CDR1 SGHRS and CDR2 YFSETQ. Trimming removed 5 bases from V and 6 bases from J; junction bases left unmatched: 13. In nucleotides, the CDR3 is TGCGCCAGCAGTTCCAACGCCTACAGGGGAGCTGAAGCTTTCTTT. It encodes CASSSNAYRGAEAFF.

The J gene is TRBJ1-5, the V gene TRBV6-5; TRBD1 might be the D (5 bases). Germline CDR1 and CDR2: MNHEY and SVGAGI. The CDR3 has 15 amino acids. The germline V and J ends were trimmed by 2 bases and 2 bases, with 10 bases remaining between them. The CDR3 protein is CASSYRGGGNQPQHF. As DNA, the CDR3 is TGTGCCAGCAGTTACAGGGGAGGGGGCAATCAGCCCCAGCATTTT.

This clone was detected only a few times. The rearrangement uses TRBV19 and TRBJ1-5; D is undetermined. The ends were cut back, 5 bases at V and 3 bases at J, with 14 bases in the middle. The CDR3 runs 15 residues. Germline CDR1 LNHDA, CDR2 SQIVND (reference sequence). CDR3 sequence (DNA): TGTGCCAGTAGTGGAGAGACTCGGTTCAATCAGCCCCAGCATTTT. Protein sequence: CASSGETRFNQPQHF. Variable domain in full (rest from reference TRBV19 and TRBJ1-5): DGGITQSPKYLFRKEGQNVTLSCEQNLNHDAMYWYRQDPGQGLRLIYYSQIVNDFQKGDIAEGYSVSREKKESFPLTVTSAQKNPTAFYLCASSGETRFNQPQHFGDGTRLSIL.

The rearrangement uses TRBV3-1 (or the pseudogene TRBV3-2) and TRBJ1-5; D unresolved. The CDR3 is made up of 14 amino acids. CDR1 LGHDT and CDR2 YNNKEL come from the germline V gene (reference sequence). V lost 0 bases and J 4 bases, leaving 7 bases between the germline ends. The CDR3 spells CASSQEVGNQPQHF. The CDR3 DNA follows: TGTGCCAGCAGCCAAGAGGTGGGTAATCAGCCCCAGCATTTT.

The chain couples TRBV4-3 to TRBJ2-5; 10 positions match TRBD1. Germline loops: CDR1 LGHNA, CDR2 YSLEER. This CDR3 has 17 amino acids. J lost 2 bases, V lost 1 base, and 7 bases had no gene match. The CDR3 reads CASSQVTGGGRQETQYF. The CDR3 region has the DNA TGCGCCAGCAGCCAAGTGACAGGGGGCGGGAGGCAAGAGACCCAGTACTTC.

The chain recombines TRBV2 with TRBJ2-1; TRBD2 matches at 11 bases. Looked up from germline, CDR1 is SNHLY and CDR2 is FYNNEI. Losses at the gene ends were 6 bases for V and 8 bases for J; bases not matched to a gene: 9. The CDR3 length is 15 residues. The CDR3 reads CASRELLAGDDEQFF. The CDR3 nucleotides read TGTGCCAGCAGAGAGTTACTAGCGGGAGACGATGAGCAGTTCTTC.

In this sample, this clone turned up once. V is TRBV2 and J is TRBJ1-5; the D is unclear. The CDR3 totals 13 residues. CDR1 and CDR2 from the germline V gene are SNHLY and FYNNEI. Trimming cost V 2 bases and J 3 bases, with 5 bases left between them. This chain's CDR3 is CASSESINQPQHF. The CDR3 DNA reads as TGTGCCAGCAGTGAAAGTATCAATCAGCCCCAGCATTTT.

The chain uses TRBV3-1 (or the pseudogene TRBV3-2) and TRBJ2-3; the D gene is possibly TRBD2 (7 bases). The CDR3 consists of 18 residues. V dropped 4 bases and J dropped 4 bases, with 24 bases sitting between them. Germline loops: CDR1 LGHDT, CDR2 YNNKEL (reference sequence). The CDR3 DNA follows: TGTGCCAGCAGCCCTCCCTGGGTGCGGGGGCCCTTCCCAGATACGCAGTATTTT. This gives the protein CASSPPWVRGPFPDTQYF.

The rearrangement links TRBV6-6 to TRBJ1-4, with TRBD1 as a possible D gene (6 bases). The CDR3 has 13 amino acids. CDR1 is MNHNY and CDR2 is SVGAGI in the germline V gene (reference sequence). Trimming left V 7 bases short and J 3 bases short, with 9 bases between. The CDR3 DNA is TGTGCCAGCATAAGGGGGTCTAATGAAAAACTGTTTTTT. It is translated as CASIRGSNEKLFF.

In its sample, this clone was seen a few times. This chain links TRBV9 with TRBJ2-7; 11 bases are a match to TRBD2. Germline V gives CDR1 SGDLS, CDR2 YYNGEE. The CDR3 covers 16 residues. The V segment lost 0 bases and the J segment 0 bases; nucleotides outside the gene matches: 2. CDR3: CASSVGGTSGSYEQYF. The DNA of the CDR3 is TGTGCCAGCAGCGTAGGCGGGACTAGCGGCTCCTACGAGCAGTACTTC.

This clone appeared a single time. V is TRBV5-4 and J is TRBJ2-2; D may be TRBD1 (6 bases). The CDR3 runs 15 residues. Per germline, CDR1 SGHNT and CDR2 YYREEE (reference sequence). Trimming took 1 base from V and 1 from J, leaving 8 bases between them. CDR3 sequence: CASSLQQGNTGELFF. DNA for the CDR3: TGTGCCAGCAGCTTGCAACAGGGGAACACCGGGGAGCTGTTTTTT.

The gene calls are TRBV5-5 and TRBJ1-1; unclear D gene. Looked up from germline, CDR1 is SGHKS and CDR2 is YYEKEE (reference sequence). The V end was cut by 1 base, the J end by 1 base, with 8 bases between. The CDR3 consists of 14 residues. This CDR3 is CASSLIPENTEAFF. CDR3 in DNA: TGTGCCAGCAGCTTGATCCCGGAGAACACTGAAGCTTTCTTT.

This rearrangement joins TRBV5-1 to TRBJ1-1; D unresolved. The CDR3 totals 14 residues. V lost 0 bases and J 1 base, leaving 7 bases between the germline ends. CDR1 and CDR2 from the germline V gene are SGHRS and YFSETQ. This chain's CDR3 is CASSLALQNTEAFF. The CDR3 coding sequence is TGCGCCAGCAGCTTGGCTCTACAGAACACTGAAGCTTTCTTT. Combining the CDR3 with reference TRBV5-1 and TRBJ1-1 gives the whole variable domain KAGVTQTPRYLIKTRGQQVTLSCSPISGHRSVSWYQQTPGQGLQFLFEYFSETQRNKGNFPGRFSGRQFSNSRSEMNVSTLELGDSALYLCASSLALQNTEAFFGQGTRLTVV.

This clone was observed once. The chain joins TRBV7-2 to TRBJ2-7; D is perhaps TRBD2 (6 bases). The CDR3 sequence is 14 residues long. V lost 5 bases, J lost 0 bases, and 11 bases lay in between. The germline CDR1 and CDR2 sequences are SGHTA and FQGNSA. The CDR3 DNA follows: TGTGCCAGCAGCGTTAGCGGCAACTCCTACGAGCAGTACTTC. As protein: CASSVSGNSYEQYF.

This clone was seen only once. V and J are TRBV19 and TRBJ2-1, with TRBD2 matching 9 bases. The V and J ends lost 2 bases and 8 bases, in that order; junction bases with no gene match: 10. This CDR3 spans 16 amino acids. Per germline, CDR1 LNHDA and CDR2 SQIVND (reference sequence). Here the CDR3 reads CASSIPGSGGGHEQFF. CDR3 in DNA: TGTGCCAGTAGTATACCGGGTAGCGGGGGAGGCCATGAGCAGTTCTTC.

This chain links TRBV19 with TRBJ1-1; possibly TRBD1 for D (5 bases). Trimming removed 9 bases at V and 1 base at J, with 18 bases between. From germline, CDR1 is LNHDA and CDR2 SQIVND (reference sequence). The CDR3 is 15 amino acids. This chain's CDR3 is CASPPPRGGNTEAFF. The CDR3, as DNA: TGTGCCAGCCCCCCACCGAGGGGAGGGAACACTGAAGCTTTCTTT.

The chain carries TRBV3-1 (or the pseudogene TRBV3-2) and TRBJ2-5; D gene ambiguous. The CDR3 length is 15 residues. Germline CDR1 reads LGHDT; CDR2 reads YNNKEL (reference sequence). Trimming took 0 bases from V and 2 from J, leaving 10 bases between them. CDR3 sequence reads: CASSQDPYSQETQYF. For the CDR3, the DNA is TGTGCCAGCAGCCAAGACCCATACAGTCAAGAGACCCAGTACTTC.